This TCR beta chain was recovered during a study of regulatory T cells in long-lasting Graves disease. Overall study: It was over 5 years of antithyroid drugs, with positive TSH receptor antibodies, that meant persistent Graves' disease.

CDR1 and CDR2 from the germline V gene are DFQATT and SNEGSKA (reference sequence). The CDR3 sequence is 13 residues long. Trimming took off 5 bases at V and 3 bases at J, with 14 bases between the two ends. Time point denoted: persistent/refractory GD, antithyroid drugs over 5 years with positive TRAb. PBMC-derived RNA was used for the TCR library. Library construction for TCR beta used iRepertoire HTBI primers and Arm-PCR of CDR3 regions. Authors' analysis steps: Across samples, 50 to 75 TRBV and 13 to 15 TRBJ segments were found. TCRdb fed the multiplex PCR reads into MiXCR, producing one record per CDR3 protein. TCRdb, not the original authors, processed these V and J calls. The repertoire has approximately 470,000 distinct CDR3 sequences, under 25% of them found once; the top ten carry approximately 8%. General study findings and limits: Among samples with persistent disease, TRBV28, TRBJ1-2 and TRBJ2-5 were favored.

In this sample, this clonotype turned up a few times. Its antigen is as yet unknown. This rearrangement joins TRBV20-1 to TRBJ2-7; perhaps TRBD1 as D (6 bases). This sample comprised peripheral blood mononuclear cells (PBMCs), obtained when the disease was refractory, from a patient treated with antithyroid drugs. This sequence originates from a female donor with Graves disease. The CDR3 sequence: CSAPGQQGYEQYF. In DNA form, the CDR3 reads TGCAGTGCTCCGGGCCAACAGGGCTACGAGCAGTACTTC.